This TCR beta chain was sequenced for a study of T cell changes during pregnancy in multiple sclerosis. Libraries were prepared by immunoSEQ multiplex PCR; TCRdb keeps only in-frame clonotypes and omits some of them. This table has around 70,000 clones, approximately 92% appearing once. CDR1 and CDR2 (germline): SQVTM, ANQGSEA. This CDR3 contains 12 residues. V was clipped by 7 bases and J by 9 bases, with 16 bases between them. The chain carries TRBV29-1 and TRBJ2-1, with D possibly TRBD2 on 7 matching bases. Source: peripheral blood, taken before pregnancy. The receptor was isolated from a female donor with multiple sclerosis, enrolled in a pregnancy study. The CDR3 loop reads CSGQPGGFEQFF. The CDR3 nucleotides read TGCAGCGGCCAACCGGGGGGCTTTGAGCAGTTCTTC.